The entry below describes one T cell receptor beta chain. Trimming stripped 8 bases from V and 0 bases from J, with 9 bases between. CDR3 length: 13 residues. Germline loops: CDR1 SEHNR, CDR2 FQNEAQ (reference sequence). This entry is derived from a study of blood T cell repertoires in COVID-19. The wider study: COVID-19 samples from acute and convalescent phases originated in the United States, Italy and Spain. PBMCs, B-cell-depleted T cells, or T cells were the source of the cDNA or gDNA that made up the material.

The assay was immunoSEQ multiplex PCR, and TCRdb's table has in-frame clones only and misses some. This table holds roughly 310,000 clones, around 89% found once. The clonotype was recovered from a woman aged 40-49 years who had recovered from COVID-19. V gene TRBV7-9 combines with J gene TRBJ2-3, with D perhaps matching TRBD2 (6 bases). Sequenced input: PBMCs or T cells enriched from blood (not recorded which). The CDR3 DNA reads TGTGCCAGCCGGGGGACTAGCACAGATACGCAGTATTTT. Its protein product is CASRGTSTDTQYF.